Shown below are 29 T cell receptor beta chains from a single sample sequenced in a study of tumor and adjacent non-tumor tissue in lung cancer. TCRbeta libraries were built with three rounds of nested PCR, modified from ARM-PCR. TCRdb reprocessed the multiplex PCR reads with MiXCR, giving one entry per CDR3 protein. This sample carries approximately 76,000 distinct CDR3 sequences, around 70% of them seen once, and the ten largest clones take around 12%. RNA was extracted from bulk tissue without any cell sorting. Sample: lung tumor tissue. Receptors were obtained from a woman in her seventies with non-small cell lung cancer.

Regarding this clonotype: A read error may account for a junction end that differs from germline. The genes are TRBV6-2 or TRBV6-3 and TRBJ2-1, with no clear D. The V gene's germline CDR1 is MNHEY and CDR2 SVGEGT. The CDR3 covers 13 residues. CDR3 loop: CTSSYAWLNGQFF. CDR3 nucleotides: TGTACCAGCAGTTACGCCTGGCTCAATGGGCAGTTCTTC.

This clonotype is medium-sized. The chain employs TRBV6-1 and TRBJ2-1; 9 bases line up with TRBD1. CDR1 and CDR2 (germline): MNHNS, SASEGT. The CDR3 sequence is 15 residues long. J gave up 4 bases and V 7 bases, and 8 bases lay outside the gene matches. The CDR3 spells CASMDRDREYNEQFF. CDR3 nucleotide sequence: TGTGCCAGCATGGACCGGGACAGGGAGTACAATGAGCAGTTCTTC.

Turning to this clonotype: The junction departs from the called germline gene at one end, perhaps through a read error. The V and J genes are TRBV11-3 and TRBJ2-5; 7 bases fit TRBD1. This CDR3 has 14 residues. From germline, CDR1 is SGHNT and CDR2 YENEEA. CDR3 sequence reads: CVSSPRSRGETQYF. For the CDR3, the DNA is TGTGTCAGCAGCCCCCGGAGCAGGGGGGAGACCCAGTACTTC.

This clonotype was picked up a small number of times. The V call is TRBV7-9, the J call TRBJ2-7; possibly TRBD2 for D (7 bases). CDR1 is SEHNR, CDR2 FQNEAQ, per germline (reference sequence). This CDR3 region has 15 residues. V was cut by 6 bases and J by 4 bases, with 19 bases left in between. Here the CDR3 DNA reads TGTGCCAGCAGACAAAGCGGGACAAGTCCTTACGAGCAGTACTTC. This gives the protein CASRQSGTSPYEQYF.

V and J are TRBV6-5 and TRBJ1-2, with D possibly being TRBD1 (5 bases). There are 14 residues in the CDR3. Germline assignment: CDR1 MNHEY and CDR2 SVGAGI. Deletions cut 4 bases from V and 7 bases from J, with 16 bases between. CDR3 sequence reads: CASSSGRGVVGYTF. The DNA of the CDR3 is TGTGCCAGCAGTTCAGGGAGGGGCGTTGTTGGCTACACCTTC.

There are many counts of this clonotype. The chain combines TRBV20-1 with TRBJ2-1; D is possibly TRBD2 (6 bases). Trimming shortened V by 3 bases and J by 10 bases, and 19 bases separated the two germline ends. This CDR3 spans 14 amino acids. The germline V gene has CDR1 DFQATT and CDR2 SNEGSKA (reference sequence). The CDR3 DNA reads TGCAGTGCTAGCTGGACTACCCGAAGGTACGAGCAGTTCTTC. Protein: CSASWTTRRYEQFF.

This sequence joins TRBV29-1 and TRBJ1-1; D uncertain. The germline CDR1 and CDR2 sequences are SQVTM and ANQGSEA. The CDR3 runs to 16 residues. Trimming stripped 6 bases from V and 10 bases from J, with 30 bases between. The CDR3 sequence: CSVQSARISQDDAAFF. CDR3 DNA sequence: TGCAGCGTCCAGAGTGCAAGAATTTCCCAGGACGATGCAGCTTTCTTT.

This clonotype rates as medium-sized. The chain recombines TRBV6-1 with TRBJ2-2; the D is unclear. Trimming left V 3 bases short and J 6 bases short, with 14 bases between. The CDR3 is 15 amino acids. In germline, CDR1 is MNHNS, CDR2 SASEGT. CDR3 in amino acids: CASSDEVLSSGELFF. The CDR3 region has the DNA TGTGCCAGCAGTGATGAGGTCTTATCCTCCGGGGAGCTGTTTTTT.

This clonotype was detected ten times or more. The chain has TRBV20-1 and TRBJ2-2, with 8 positions matching TRBD2. This CDR3 region has 17 residues. Germline values: CDR1 DFQATT, CDR2 SNEGSKA (reference sequence). V lost 0 bases, J lost 0 bases, and 6 bases stayed unmatched. The CDR3 DNA reads TGCAGTGCTAGAGATGATACGGGAGGGCCGAACACCGGGGAGCTGTTTTTT. Translating gives CSARDDTGGPNTGELFF.

In this sample, this clonotype turned up many times. The gene calls are TRBV6-5 and TRBJ1-4; 7 positions agree with TRBD1. The V gene end was trimmed by 7 bases and the J gene end by 13 bases; junction bases not matched to a gene: 18. The CDR3 sequence is 15 residues long. CDR1 MNHEY and CDR2 SVGAGI come from the germline V gene. CDR3 protein: CASTDLTGTVGGLFF. The CDR3 DNA reads TGTGCCAGCACCGATCTTACCGGGACAGTTGGTGGACTGTTTTTT.

The chain has TRBV4-1 and TRBJ1-2, with D perhaps matching TRBD1 (5 bases). The CDR3 length is 15 residues. Trimming removed 2 bases at V and 2 bases at J, with 12 bases between. CDR1 is MGHRA and CDR2 is YSYEKL in the germline V gene. CDR3 sequence: CASSQQGRMNYGYTF. Here the CDR3 DNA reads TGCGCCAGCAGCCAACAGGGACGGATGAACTATGGCTACACCTTC.

Turning to this clonotype: It may be a read error: a sequence one base away is much more abundant. This sequence joins TRBV20-1 and TRBJ1-2; TRBD1 aligns across 7 bases. The CDR3 contains 15 residues. CDR1 is DFQATT and CDR2 is SNEGSKA in the germline V gene (reference sequence). The CDR3 DNA is TGCAGTGTTAGAGATCAAACGAACAGGGGCTATGGCTACACCTTC. This translates into CSVRDQTNRGYGYTF.

Remarks on this clonotype: A much larger clone sits a single nucleotide away, making a read error possible. The V gene is TRBV24-1, the J gene TRBJ2-1; 9 bases fit TRBD1. CDR3 length: 16 residues. Germline loops: CDR1 KGHDR, CDR2 SFDVKD. For the CDR3, the DNA is TGTGCCACCAGTGATTTGAGAAACAGGGGGCGGAATGAGCAGATCTTC. This translates into CATSDLRNRGRNEQIF.

In regard to this clonotype: A clone one base away is much larger, so this may be a read error. The CDR3 loop reads CTTSDPSGEETQYF. The CDR3 region has the DNA TGTACCACCAGTGATCCTAGCGGAGAAGAGACCCAGTACTTC. The V gene is TRBV24-1, the J gene TRBJ2-5; the match to TRBD2 covers 7 bases. From germline, CDR1 is KGHDR and CDR2 SFDVKD. This CDR3 contains 14 residues.

For this clonotype: A single base separates this from a much larger clone, so it may be a read error. The V and J genes are TRBV7-9 and TRBJ2-7; D is undetermined. The germline CDR1 and CDR2 sequences are SEHNR and FQNEAQ (reference sequence). The CDR3 consists of 15 residues. V shed 5 bases and J shed 4 bases, with 18 bases lying between them. The CDR3 loop reads CASSNDTGKAYEQYF. CDR3 sequence (DNA): TGTGCCAGCAGCAACGACACGGGCAAGGCGTACGAGCAGTACTTC.

Worth noting for this clonotype: A read error is likely, as this CDR3 ends without the conserved phenylalanine or tryptophan. For the CDR3, the DNA is TGTGCCAGCAGTTTACAGGGGAGCACCAAAAACATTCAGTACTAC. Residues: CASSLQGSTKNIQYY. The V call is TRBV28, the J call TRBJ2-4; a weak D match, TRBD1 (6 bases). The CDR3 length is 15 residues. Trimming removed 2 bases from V and 2 bases from J, with 10 bases in between. Germline V gene data show CDR1 as MDHEN and CDR2 as SYDVKM.

The rearrangement uses TRBV5-1 and TRBJ2-6; D unclear. V was trimmed by 4 bases and J by 0 bases, leaving 2 bases between them. The CDR3 covers 13 residues. In germline, CDR1 is SGHRS, CDR2 YFSETQ. CDR3 coding DNA: TGCGCCAGCAGCGCCTCTGGGGCCAACGTCCTGACTTTC. This codes for CASSASGANVLTF.

At least ten counts were recorded for this clonotype. This may be a read error: a much more frequent sequence differs by one nucleotide. V gene TRBV4-1 combines with J gene TRBJ2-3; D is unclear. The CDR3 runs 15 residues. The germline V gene has CDR1 MGHRA and CDR2 YSYEKL. In DNA form, the CDR3 reads TGCCCCAGCAGCCATCCCCACCGCTTCACAGATACGCAGTATTTT. Translating it yields CPSSHPHRFTDTQYF.

Of note for this clonotype: One junction end does not reproduce the germline sequence, and a read error may be involved. The chain employs TRBV29-1 and TRBJ2-1; TRBD1 aligns across 7 bases. Germline lookup yields CDR1 SQVTM and CDR2 ANQGSEA. The CDR3 is 14 residues long. The CDR3 region is CSVIRQGTYNGQFF. The CDR3 nucleotides are TGCAGCGTTATCCGACAGGGAACCTACAATGGGCAGTTCTTC.

This clonotype occurred a few times. One base away lies a much larger clone, so this may be a sequencing read error. The rearrangement links TRBV5-4 to TRBJ1-1; 7 bases are shared with TRBD1. The CDR3 is made up of 15 amino acids. The germline gives CDR1 SGHNT, CDR2 YYREEE (reference sequence). CDR3 residues: CAGSPTGQPNTEAFF. The CDR3 coding sequence is TGTGCCGGCAGCCCAACGGGACAGCCGAACACTGAAGCTTTCTTT. Full variable domain (remainder filled in from reference TRBV5-4 and TRBJ1-1): ETGVTQSPTHLIKTRGQQVTLRCSSQSGHNTVSWYQQALGQGPQFIFQYYREEENGRGNFPPRFSGLQFPNYSSELNVNALELDDSALYLCAGSPTGQPNTEAFFGQGTRLTVV.

As concerns this clonotype: The final CDR3 position lacks the conserved phenylalanine or tryptophan, pointing to a likely read error. The chain has TRBV5-4 and TRBJ1-6; TRBD1 agrees at 7 bases. Germline CDR1 and CDR2: SGHNT and YYREEE (reference sequence). The CDR3 runs 17 residues. In DNA form, the CDR3 reads TGTGCCAGCAGCTTGGATGGCAGGGGGAAGTATAACTCACCCCTCCACCTT. Translation gives CASSLDGRGKYNSPLHL.

This clonotype was observed at least ten times. The rearrangement joins TRBV12-3 or TRBV12-4 to TRBJ2-2; 10 nucleotides agree with TRBD2. V gave up 6 bases and J gave up 4 bases; unmatched junction bases: 17. The CDR3 sequence is 19 residues long. The CDR3 nucleotides are TGTGCCAGCAGCTACCAACTAGCGGGATATGTGATTGGCACCGGGGAGCTGTTTTTT. Translated: CASSYQLAGYVIGTGELFF.

The chain couples TRBV12-3 or TRBV12-4 to TRBJ2-2, with 13 nucleotides matching TRBD2. CDR3 length: 15 amino acids. The CDR3 DNA reads TGTGACAGTAGCCCTGGACTAGCGGGAGCTGGGGAGCTGTTTTTT. The encoded protein is CDSSPGLAGAGELFF.

As to this clonotype: The CDR3 does not close with the conserved phenylalanine or tryptophan, likely indicating a read error. The gene calls are TRBV6-1 and TRBJ2-2; no firm D call. The V end was cut by 4 bases, the J end by 8 bases, with 11 bases between. Germline V CDR1 and CDR2: MNHNS, SASEGT. The CDR3 extends over 13 amino acids. CDR3 region: CASSVESTGELFY. The CDR3 DNA follows: TGTGCCAGCAGTGTAGAATCCACGGGGGAGCTGTTTTAT.

Points on this clonotype: As the CDR3 is not closed by the conserved phenylalanine or tryptophan, this likely results from a read error. The chain has TRBV5-1 and TRBJ1-2; D may be TRBD1 (5 bases). The CDR3 is 13 residues long. The germline V gene has CDR1 SGHRS and CDR2 YFSETQ. Trimming stripped 4 bases from V and 8 bases from J, with 15 bases between. As DNA, the CDR3 is TGCGCCAGCAGCCCGATGCGGGACGACGGCTACACCTTA. This translates into CASSPMRDDGYTL.

J is TRBJ1-3 and V is TRBV7-3; D uncertain. CDR1 SGHTA and CDR2 FQGTGA come from the germline V gene. This CDR3 contains 18 residues. The germline V and J ends were trimmed by 5 bases and 0 bases, with 20 bases remaining between them. The CDR3 loop is CASSLDIQEFDSGNTIYF. DNA for the CDR3: TGTGCCAGCAGCCTTGACATACAAGAGTTTGACTCTGGAAACACCATATATTTT.

The rearrangement uses TRBV10-3 and TRBJ1-1, with 7 positions matching TRBD1. Trimming removed 10 bases from V and 6 bases from J; junction bases left unmatched: 14. CDR3 length equals 14 residues. CDR1 and CDR2 from the germline V gene are ENHRY and SYGVKD. Here the CDR3 DNA reads TGTGCCAACAGAGAACCGACAGGGAGGGCTGAAGCTTTCTTT. It yields the protein CANREPTGRAEAFF.

In this sample, this clonotype turned up a few times. A much larger clone lies a single base off, so this may be a read error. The chain has TRBV5-4 and TRBJ2-7; possibly TRBD1 for D (6 bases). This CDR3 comprises 14 residues. Per germline, CDR1 SGHNT and CDR2 YYREEE (reference sequence). As DNA, the CDR3 is TGTGCCAGCAGCTTCCGGGACAACTCCTGCGAGCAGTACTTC. It translates to CASSFRDNSCEQYF.

Notes on this clonotype: A junction end diverges from the germline sequence, so it may reflect a read error. This chain uses TRBV10-3 with TRBJ1-1; D ambiguous. This CDR3 contains 14 residues. Germline lookup yields CDR1 ENHRY and CDR2 SYGVKD. The CDR3 reads CAITQDEENTEAFF. Here the CDR3 DNA reads TGCGCCATCACCCAAGATGAGGAGAACACTGAAGCTTTCTTT.